The 19 T cell receptor beta chains in this list originate from one sample, sequenced in a study of blood T cells in healthy people across ages. The use of a sample-barcoded 5' primer and a J-beta primer mix characterized a second PCR of roughly 7 to 11 cycles. TCRdb re-analysed the 5' RACE reads in MiXCR, keeping a single row per CDR3 protein. The table lists 760,000 or so distinct CDR3 sequences, about 25% of them singletons, with roughly a tenth in the top ten. This sample also belongs to another study, concerning T cells of mothers and their children.

Specimen: blood. The receptors derive from a boy aged 5-17 years in good health.

This clonotype was detected only a few times. The DNA of the CDR3 is TGCAGTGCTAGAGATGACCCGAGCCCAACACCCCTCCACTTT. This sequence encodes CSARDDPSPTPLHF. The V and J genes are TRBV20-1 and TRBJ1-6; D is undetermined. CDR1 DFQATT and CDR2 SNEGSKA come from the germline V gene (reference sequence). The CDR3 runs to 14 residues. Deletions cut 0 bases from V and 11 bases from J, with 14 bases between.

Only a few counts were recorded for this clonotype. V is TRBV15 and J is TRBJ2-3; D gene unclear. V was clipped by 3 bases and J by 0 bases, with 10 bases between them. CDR1 and CDR2 (germline): LNHNV, YYDKDF (reference sequence). CDR3 size: 15 residues. CDR3 loop: CATSREHLSTDTQYF. Here the CDR3 DNA reads TGTGCCACCAGCAGGGAGCACCTTAGCACAGATACGCAGTATTTT.

The chain has TRBV5-5 and TRBJ2-1, with 12 bases lining up with TRBD2. Germline-derived CDR1 and CDR2 are SGHKS and YYEKEE (reference sequence). The trim removed 1 base at V and 8 bases at J, leaving 4 bases unmatched. The CDR3 extends over 15 amino acids. The CDR3 loop reads CASSLYLAGGYEQFF. CDR3 coding DNA: TGTGCCAGCAGCTTGTATCTAGCGGGGGGGTATGAGCAGTTCTTC.

In its sample, this clonotype was seen a few times. An end of the junction differs from the germline gene, which may be a read error. The rearrangement uses TRBV7-9 and TRBJ2-5, with D tentatively TRBD1 (5 bases). CDR1 and CDR2 (germline): SEHNR, FQNEAQ (reference sequence). This CDR3 spans 13 amino acids. The CDR3 bases are TGTGCCAGCAGTTCAGGCGGACAAGAGACCCAGCACTTC. This encodes CASSSGGQETQHF. The entire variable domain, with the rest obtained from reference TRBV7-9 and TRBJ2-5, is as follows: DTGVSQNPRHKITKRGQNVTFRCDPISEHNRLYWYRQTLGQGPEFLTYFQNEAQLEKSRLLSDRFSAERPKGSFSTLEIQRTEQGDSAMYLCASSSGGQETQHFGPGTRLLVL.

The genes are TRBV7-2 and TRBJ1-1; 7 nucleotides line up with TRBD1. Germline CDR1 and CDR2: SGHTA and FQGNSA. The CDR3 extends over 15 amino acids. With V trimmed by 3 bases and J by 1 base, 5 bases remained unmatched. CDR3: CASSFAGTANTEAFF. CDR3 nucleotide sequence: TGTGCCAGCAGCTTCGCTGGGACAGCGAACACTGAAGCTTTCTTT.

The V and J genes are TRBV6-5 and TRBJ2-5; D not resolved. CDR3 size: 13 residues. V was pared by 0 bases and J by 5 bases, with 7 bases between. From germline, CDR1 is MNHEY and CDR2 SVGAGI. The CDR3 DNA reads as TGTGCCAGCAGTTACTCGGGATACGAGACCCAGTACTTC. It specifies CASSYSGYETQYF.

J is TRBJ1-4 and V is TRBV20-1; 7 positions agree with TRBD1. CDR1 DFQATT and CDR2 SNEGSKA come from the germline V gene (reference sequence). The junction had 7 bases not matched to a gene; V was cut back by 0 bases and J by 6 bases. The CDR3 spans 15 residues. The DNA for the CDR3 is TGCAGTGCTAGAGATCCGGGACAGAAGTATGAAAAACTGTTTTTT. Its translation is CSARDPGQKYEKLFF.

The chain joins TRBV15 to TRBJ1-1; D is uncertain. The CDR3 has 12 residues. The V end was cut by 5 bases, the J end by 11 bases, with 15 bases between. CDR1 is LNHNV and CDR2 is YYDKDF in the germline V gene (reference sequence). CDR3 in amino acids: CATSSDDMLAFF. For the CDR3, the DNA is TGTGCCACCAGCTCGGATGACATGTTGGCTTTCTTT.

The chain is built from TRBV28 and TRBJ1-5; TRBD1 agrees at 11 bases. The CDR3 covers 15 residues. Trimming at V came to 6 bases and at J to 7 bases, leaving 8 bases not matched to a gene. In germline, CDR1 is MDHEN, CDR2 SYDVKM. For the CDR3, the DNA is TGTGCCAGCAGCAAGGGACAGGGGGTGGAACAGCCCCAGCATTTT. Its translation is CASSKGQGVEQPQHF.

V usage is TRBV18 and J usage is TRBJ2-7; a weak D match, TRBD2 (7 bases). The germline V gene has CDR1 KGHSH and CDR2 LQKENI. This CDR3 has 17 amino acids. V lost 6 bases, J lost 0 bases, and 21 bases lay in between. The CDR3 loop is CASSPVSAGAISYEQYF. In nucleotides, the CDR3 is TGTGCCAGCTCCCCCGTCTCGGCGGGGGCAATCTCCTACGAGCAGTACTTC.

A few counts support this clonotype. The DNA of the CDR3 is TGTGCCATCAGTGAGTCGCCCCGGCTAGCGTCCGACAAAAACATTCAGTACTTC. Encoded protein: CAISESPRLASDKNIQYF. The V and J genes are TRBV10-3 and TRBJ2-4, with D maybe TRBD2 (6 bases). CDR1 and CDR2 from the germline V gene are ENHRY and SYGVKD. The V and J ends lost 0 bases and 3 bases respectively, with 18 bases between them. The CDR3 runs to 18 residues.

CDR3 nucleotide sequence: TGTGCCAGCAGCGTAGTAAGCGAGCAGTACTTC. Translated: CASSVVSEQYF. This chain uses TRBV2 with TRBJ2-5; D gene ambiguous. The last part of the DNA fits TRBJ2-7 better; the J call may be wrong. CDR1 and CDR2 from the germline V gene are SNHLY and FYNNEI. The CDR3 totals 11 residues.

The chain recombines TRBV5-6 with TRBJ2-7, with 8 nucleotides matching TRBD2. The trim removed 4 bases at V and 5 bases at J, leaving 5 bases unmatched. This CDR3 spans 13 amino acids. The germline CDR1 and CDR2 sequences are SGHDT and YYEEEE. The CDR3 DNA follows: TGTGCCAGCAGCCGGACTAGCAGCGACGAGCAGTACTTC. Its protein product is CASSRTSSDEQYF.

This chain uses TRBV19 with TRBJ2-7; no firm D call. The length of the CDR3 is 14 residues. The germline V and J ends were trimmed by 1 base and 4 bases, with 11 bases remaining between them. CDR1 and CDR2 from the germline V gene are LNHDA and SQIVND (reference sequence). The DNA of the CDR3 is TGTGCCAGTAGTATAGCCGGCAGATTATACGAGCAGTACTTC. It yields the protein CASSIAGRLYEQYF.

This chain joins TRBV12-3 or TRBV12-4 and TRBJ2-7; D is unresolved. This CDR3 region has 12 residues. The V gene lost 5 bases and the J gene lost 1 base, with 6 bases spanning the gap. CDR3 in amino acids: CASSIPSYEQYF. The CDR3 coding sequence is TGTGCCAGCAGTATTCCGTCCTACGAGCAGTACTTC.

V and J are TRBV28 and TRBJ2-3; a possible D gene is TRBD2 (5 bases). Germline CDR1 reads MDHEN; CDR2 reads SYDVKM. This CDR3 has 15 residues. Trimming removed 6 bases at V and 2 bases at J, with 15 bases between. CDR3 region: CASSRDGISTDTQYF. The CDR3 bases are TGTGCCAGCAGCCGCGACGGGATTTCCACAGATACGCAGTATTTT.

This chain joins TRBV3-1 and TRBJ2-2; D remains unclear. The CDR3 is 14 residues long. Trimming took 0 bases from V and 4 from J, leaving 6 bases between them. Germline CDR1 is LGHDT and CDR2 is YNNKEL (reference sequence). CDR3: CASSQEVGTGELFF. The CDR3 DNA is TGTGCCAGCAGCCAAGAGGTTGGCACCGGGGAGCTGTTTTTT.

The chain uses TRBV21-1 and TRBJ2-5; TRBD1, the table's D call, was not compared with the DNA. The tail of the sequence fits TRBJ2-7 better, so the J call may be wrong. TRBV21-1 is listed as a pseudogene. CDR3 length equals 17 residues. CDR3 nucleotide sequence: TGTGCCAGCAGCTCACAAAGTGAGGGGGACCCTTCCTACGAGCAGTACTTC. Protein sequence: CASSSQSEGDPSYEQYF.

This sequence joins TRBV5-1 and TRBJ1-4; D is perhaps TRBD1 (6 bases). Trimming left V 2 bases short and J 7 bases short, with 12 bases between. The CDR3 loop spans 14 amino acids. CDR1 SGHRS and CDR2 YFSETQ come from the germline V gene. The CDR3: CASSFTGGSEKLFF. The CDR3 nucleotides read TGCGCCAGCAGCTTCACGGGGGGCTCTGAAAAACTGTTTTTT. Supplemented by reference TRBV5-1 and TRBJ1-4, the full variable domain reads KAGVTQTPRYLIKTRGQQVTLSCSPISGHRSVSWYQQTPGQGLQFLFEYFSETQRNKGNFPGRFSGRQFSNSRSEMNVSTLELGDSALYLCASSFTGGSEKLFFGSGTQLSVL.